The sample holds a few counts of the clone carrying this T cell receptor (beta chain). No antigen is known for it. TCRdb independently ran MiXCR on the reads; one entry per CDR3 protein. The table shows approximately 7,000 distinct CDR3 sequences, with roughly 18% occurring only once. V gave up 3 bases and J gave up 7 bases, with 16 bases separating them. The CDR3 spans 15 residues. Looked up from germline, CDR1 is LNHNV and CDR2 is YYDKDF (reference sequence). These data come from a study of liver allograft versus peripheral blood T cells. About the study: What was compared were the T cell receptor repertoires in transplanted livers and those in the peripheral blood of recipients.

Study-wide findings and caveats: Liver allografts reportedly held T cell receptor repertoires unlike those in peripheral blood.

The clonotype originates from a human patient who had a liver transplant. Some T cells could come from the graft donor. J is TRBJ1-5 and V is TRBV15; D is unclear. CDR3 DNA: TGTGCCACCAGCAGTGCGATGGAGGTTGACCAGCCCCAGCATTTT. Amino acid sequence: CATSSAMEVDQPQHF.